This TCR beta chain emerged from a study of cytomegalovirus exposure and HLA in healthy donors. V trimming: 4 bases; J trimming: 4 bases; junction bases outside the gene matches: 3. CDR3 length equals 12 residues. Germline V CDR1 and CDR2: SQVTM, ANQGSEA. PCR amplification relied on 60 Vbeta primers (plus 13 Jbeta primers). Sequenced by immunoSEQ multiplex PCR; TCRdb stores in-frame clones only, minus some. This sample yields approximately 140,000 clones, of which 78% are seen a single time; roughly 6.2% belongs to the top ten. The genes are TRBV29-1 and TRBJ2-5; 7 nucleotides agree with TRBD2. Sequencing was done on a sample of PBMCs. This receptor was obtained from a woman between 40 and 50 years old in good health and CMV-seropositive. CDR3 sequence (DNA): TGCAGCGTTGTATGGGGGGGAGAGACCCAGTACTTC. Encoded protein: CSVVWGGETQYF.